These 20 T cell receptor beta chains came from one sample sequenced in a study of patients and donors after allogeneic stem cell transplantation. TCRdb called the RT-PCR reads again in MiXCR, with one record for every CDR3 protein. This repertoire shows more than 850,000 distinct CDR3 sequences, over 15% found once; its top ten account for 5% to 7.5%. Material for sequencing was blood, either unsorted or a sorted T cell fraction (not recorded which). Receptors were obtained from a human donor who was either an allogeneic HSCT recipient or a stem cell or donor lymphocyte infusion donor (not recorded which). It is not recorded whose cells these are; they may come from a transplant donor.

This rearrangement joins TRBV2 to TRBJ2-5; the D is unclear. This CDR3 contains 13 residues. Per the germline V gene, CDR1 is SNHLY and CDR2 is FYNNEI. V was cut by 6 bases and J by 5 bases, with 13 bases left in between. CDR3 loop: CASSSLIVETQYF. CDR3 in DNA: TGTGCCAGCAGCTCACTGATAGTTGAGACCCAGTACTTC.

The chain employs TRBV6-6 and TRBJ2-7; D remains unclear. This CDR3 region has 12 residues. Trimming stripped 5 bases from V and 0 bases from J, with 5 bases between. The germline V gene encodes CDR1 MNHNY and CDR2 SVGAGI (reference sequence). The CDR3 sequence: CASSTNSYEQYF. CDR3 DNA sequence: TGTGCCAGCAGTACGAACTCCTACGAGCAGTACTTC.

In this sample, this clonotype turned up many times. The gene calls are TRBV12-3 or TRBV12-4 and TRBJ1-2; unclear D gene. V was trimmed by 1 base and J by 0 bases, leaving 6 bases between them. CDR3 size: 14 residues. The CDR3 DNA sequence: TGTGCCAGCAGTTTAGTTCCGGCTAACTATGGCTACACCTTC. Protein product: CASSLVPANYGYTF.

This chain uses TRBV7-2 with TRBJ2-5; no clear D gene. CDR3 length: 15 residues. Germline lookup yields CDR1 SGHTA and CDR2 FQGNSA. Trimming shortened V by 4 bases and J by 5 bases, and 17 bases separated the two germline ends. The CDR3 bases are TGTGCCAGCAGCTCTAGTGCTGGGAACGCGGAGACCCAGTACTTC. Translated: CASSSSAGNAETQYF. The full variable domain, in which reference TRBV7-2 and TRBJ2-5 provide the parts outside the CDR3, is GAGVSQSPSNKVTEKGKDVELRCDPISGHTALYWYRQSLGQGLEFLIYFQGNSAPDKSGLPSDRFSAERTGGSVSTLTIQRTQQEDSAVYLCASSSSAGNAETQYFGPGTRLLVL.

This clonotype was seen ten or more times. The chain is built from TRBV6-1 and TRBJ1-1; D might be TRBD1 (6 bases). In germline, CDR1 is MNHNS, CDR2 SASEGT. The CDR3 runs 14 residues. V gave up 5 bases and J gave up 1 base, with 11 bases separating them. CDR3 region: CASSLPGQNTEAFF. In nucleotides, the CDR3 is TGTGCCAGCAGTCTTCCGGGACAGAACACTGAAGCTTTCTTT.

The table lists this clonotype with a few counts. The chain recombines TRBV5-1 with TRBJ2-1, with 16 nucleotides matching TRBD2. Trimming removed 2 bases from V and 4 bases from J; junction bases left unmatched: 12. Germline values: CDR1 SGHRS, CDR2 YFSETQ. This CDR3 has 20 residues. The CDR3 loop is CASSLRQGPGLAGGYNEQFF. The CDR3, as DNA: TGCGCCAGCAGCTTAAGACAGGGGCCGGGACTAGCGGGAGGGTACAATGAGCAGTTCTTC. The complete variable domain, with remaining parts taken from reference TRBV5-1 and TRBJ2-1, reads KAGVTQTPRYLIKTRGQQVTLSCSPISGHRSVSWYQQTPGQGLQFLFEYFSETQRNKGNFPGRFSGRQFSNSRSEMNVSTLELGDSALYLCASSLRQGPGLAGGYNEQFFGPGTRLTVL.

The chain combines TRBV30 with TRBJ2-7, with 8 bases aligning to TRBD2. The V segment lost 5 bases and the J segment 5 bases; nucleotides outside the gene matches: 8. CDR3 length: 13 amino acids. CDR1 is GTSNPN, CDR2 SVGIG, per germline (reference sequence). Written as DNA, the CDR3 is TGTGCCTGGGAGGTAATAGCGGGAAACGAGCAGTACTTC. Translating it yields CAWEVIAGNEQYF.

This clonotype was observed a handful of times. V usage is TRBV10-3 and J usage is TRBJ2-7, with 10 bases lining up with TRBD2. The CDR3 runs 14 residues. CDR1 and CDR2 (germline): ENHRY, SYGVKD. V trimming: 5 bases; J trimming: 5 bases; junction bases outside the gene matches: 6. The CDR3 sequence: CAISSSGSDDEQYF. CDR3 in DNA: TGTGCCATCAGTTCTAGCGGGAGTGACGACGAGCAGTACTTC.

This clonotype has more than one count but fewer than ten. The chain recombines TRBV12-3 or TRBV12-4 with TRBJ1-1; tentative D call: TRBD1 (6 bases). V gave up 7 bases and J gave up 8 bases, with 20 bases separating them. The CDR3 totals 14 residues. Here the CDR3 reads CASTRRGGAREAFF. CDR3 bases: TGTGCCAGCACCCGAAGGGGGGGGGCTAGGGAAGCTTTCTTT.

V and J are TRBV29-1 and TRBJ2-2; 7 nucleotides line up with TRBD2. Germline CDR1 and CDR2: SQVTM and ANQGSEA. The CDR3 extends over 13 amino acids. With V trimmed by 3 bases and J by 9 bases, 7 bases remained unmatched. The CDR3 here is CSVESGGSWELFF. For the CDR3, the DNA is TGCAGCGTTGAGTCGGGAGGTAGCTGGGAGCTGTTTTTT.

The chain uses TRBV7-9 and TRBJ2-5, with 12 bases fitting TRBD2. The length of the CDR3 is 15 residues. V shed 4 bases, J shed 4 bases, and the junction held 4 bases outside the gene matches. The germline V gene has CDR1 SEHNR and CDR2 FQNEAQ (reference sequence). The DNA for the CDR3 is TGTGCCAGCAGCTCAACGACTAGCGGGAGAGAGACCCAGTACTTC. Its protein product is CASSSTTSGRETQYF.

This clonotype was seen ten or more times. The CDR3 reads CASSFGTSNEQFF. The CDR3 DNA sequence: TGTGCCAGCAGTTTCGGGACTAGCAATGAGCAGTTCTTC. The J gene is TRBJ2-1, the V gene TRBV12-3 or TRBV12-4; 8 nucleotides match TRBD2. Losses at the gene ends were 3 bases for V and 6 bases for J; bases not matched to a gene: 1. This CDR3 contains 13 residues.

This clonotype came up a few times. CDR3 bases: TGCAGTGCTAGAGATCCCCAGGGGGCGAAAAAACTGTTTTTT. As protein: CSARDPQGAKKLFF. The chain has TRBV20-1 and TRBJ1-4; 8 positions match TRBD1. Per the germline V gene, CDR1 is DFQATT and CDR2 is SNEGSKA (reference sequence). The V segment lost 0 bases and the J segment 9 bases; nucleotides outside the gene matches: 6. The length of the CDR3 is 14 residues.

The CDR3 is CASSSRVSTFYEQYF. As DNA, the CDR3 is TGTGCCAGCAGCTCTCGGGTTAGCACCTTCTACGAGCAGTACTTC. The chain recombines TRBV13 with TRBJ2-7, with D uncertain. The germline CDR1 and CDR2 sequences are PRHDT and FYEKMQ (reference sequence). The CDR3 is 15 amino acids. V was clipped by 4 bases and J by 3 bases, with 16 bases between them.

J is TRBJ2-5 and V is TRBV4-2; 10 positions agree with TRBD2. Trimming cost V 0 bases and J 4 bases; bases outside gene matches: 14. Germline V gene data show CDR1 as LGHNA and CDR2 as YNFKEQ. CDR3 length equals 19 residues. This CDR3 reads CASSQEGASGGHPRETQYF. In DNA form, the CDR3 reads TGTGCCAGCAGCCAAGAGGGGGCTAGCGGGGGCCACCCCCGAGAGACCCAGTACTTC.

The J gene is TRBJ2-3, the V gene TRBV4-1; D remains ambiguous. Germline CDR1 is MGHRA and CDR2 is YSYEKL. There are 16 residues in the CDR3. V shed 0 bases and J shed 5 bases, with 15 bases lying between them. The CDR3 region is CASSQDKLASLDTQYF. CDR3 nucleotides: TGCGCCAGCAGCCAAGATAAACTGGCTTCTTTAGATACGCAGTATTTT.

This chain joins TRBV30 and TRBJ1-1, with D unresolved. This CDR3 has 13 amino acids. Trimming took 4 bases from V and 11 from J, leaving 20 bases between them. The germline CDR1 and CDR2 sequences are GTSNPN and SVGIG (reference sequence). The CDR3 loop reads CAWNKKDAVGAFF. The CDR3 DNA follows: TGTGCCTGGAACAAAAAAGATGCCGTCGGGGCTTTCTTT.

The genes are TRBV30 and TRBJ2-2; the D gene is possibly TRBD1 (5 bases). The CDR3 spans 12 residues. Trimming removed 3 bases at V and 5 bases at J, with 7 bases between. CDR1 is GTSNPN, CDR2 SVGIG, per germline (reference sequence). The CDR3 loop is CAWRTGTGELFF. The CDR3 region has the DNA TGTGCCTGGAGAACAGGTACCGGGGAGCTGTTTTTT.

The V gene is TRBV4-2, the J gene TRBJ1-2; TRBD1 matches at 7 bases. This CDR3 is built from 16 residues. The V gene's germline CDR1 is LGHNA and CDR2 YNFKEQ. V shed 0 bases and J 2 bases; nucleotides not matched to a gene: 6. The CDR3 DNA reads as TGTGCCAGCAGCCAAGATGAGGCAGGGGGGAACTATGGCTACACCTTC. It codes for CASSQDEAGGNYGYTF.

This clonotype was observed a few times. The chain uses TRBV25-1 and TRBJ2-5; 8 bases fit TRBD2. This CDR3 region has 18 residues. V dropped 3 bases and J dropped 4; count of bases not matched to a gene: 16. Germline assignment: CDR1 MGHDK and CDR2 SYGVNS. The DNA for the CDR3 is TGTGCCAGCAGTGACTGGAAGGTTAGCGGGAACATAAGAGAGACCCAGTACTTC. Translation gives CASSDWKVSGNIRETQYF.